The 30 T cell receptor beta chains given below trace back to one sample, sequenced in a study of breast tumors, draining lymph nodes, adjacent tissues. Samples came from axillary lymph nodes draining the breast cancer. TCRdb passed the multiplex PCR reads through MiXCR, listing each CDR3 protein once. Here the sample spans fewer than 250,000 distinct CDR3 sequences, around 32% being singletons. The sequenced sample consisted of axillary lymph node tissue. The receptors derive from a female donor with breast cancer. Some clones in this sample may be carry-over from other donors' samples.

This clonotype was seen ten or more times. V is TRBV4-3 and J is TRBJ1-4, with 9 bases lining up with TRBD1. Germline CDR1 and CDR2: LGHNA and YSLEER. This CDR3 has 14 residues. V lost 4 bases, J lost 3 bases, and 0 bases stayed unmatched. CDR3 sequence: CASSRDRANEKLFF. CDR3 coding DNA: TGCGCCAGCAGCCGGGACAGGGCTAATGAAAAACTGTTTTTT.

The V gene is TRBV7-2, the J gene TRBJ1-6; D not certain. CDR1 is SGHTA, CDR2 FQGNSA, per germline. Deletions cut 2 bases from V and 10 bases from J, with 15 bases between. The CDR3 contains 15 residues. CDR3 protein: CASSLTRGRNSPLHF. The CDR3 region has the DNA TGTGCCAGCAGCTTAACCCGAGGGAGGAACTCACCCCTCCACTTT.

V usage is TRBV6-2 or TRBV6-3 and J usage is TRBJ1-2; TRBD1 might be the D (5 bases). CDR1 and CDR2 (germline): MNHEY, SVGEGT. The CDR3 has 15 amino acids. V lost 4 bases and J 0 bases, leaving 12 bases between the germline ends. CDR3 protein: CASSFRAGSNYGYTF. In nucleotides, the CDR3 is TGTGCCAGCAGTTTCAGGGCAGGGTCTAACTATGGCTACACCTTC.

This clonotype has a count of ten or more. The J gene is TRBJ2-7, the V gene TRBV5-1, with 7 bases identical to TRBD2. Trimming removed 0 bases from V and 4 bases from J; junction bases left unmatched: 13. The germline CDR1 and CDR2 sequences are SGHRS and YFSETQ. The CDR3 length is 17 residues. Here the CDR3 reads CASSLAVVSGIMYEQYF. For the CDR3, the DNA is TGCGCCAGCAGCTTGGCCGTAGTAAGCGGGATTATGTACGAGCAGTACTTC. Full variable domain (remainder filled in from reference TRBV5-1 and TRBJ2-7): KAGVTQTPRYLIKTRGQQVTLSCSPISGHRSVSWYQQTPGQGLQFLFEYFSETQRNKGNFPGRFSGRQFSNSRSEMNVSTLELGDSALYLCASSLAVVSGIMYEQYFGPGTRLTVT.

This clonotype came up many times. The chain carries TRBV30 and TRBJ2-7; D possibly matches TRBD1 or TRBD2 (6 bases each). The CDR3 covers 11 residues. Germline V gene lookup returns CDR1 GTSNPN and CDR2 SVGIG (reference sequence). V dropped 0 bases and J dropped 9 bases, with 9 bases sitting between them. CDR3 nucleotide sequence: TGTGCCTGGAGTGTGGGGGGCGGGCAGTACTTC. Translation gives CAWSVGGGQYF.

DNA of the CDR3: TGTGCCAGCAGCTTGCCAGGGGAGCTGTTTTTT. Translating gives CASSLPGELFF. The V gene is TRBV5-4, the J gene TRBJ2-2; D is unclear. The length of the CDR3 is 11 residues. Germline CDR1 SGHNT, CDR2 YYREEE (reference sequence). Trimming removed 1 base at V and 8 bases at J, with 3 bases between.

This clonotype was recorded at least ten times. The V call is TRBV7-2, the J call TRBJ2-2, with D possibly matching TRBD2 (5 bases). Germline lookup yields CDR1 SGHTA and CDR2 FQGNSA. The length of the CDR3 is 13 residues. Between the trimmed V and J ends, which lost 1 base and 7 bases, there was a span of 7 bases. In DNA, the CDR3 is TGTGCCAGCAGCTTAGACGGGGTCGGGGAGCTGTTTTTT. The encoded protein is CASSLDGVGELFF.

This clonotype appeared a single time. The gene calls are TRBV7-9 and TRBJ1-4, with D unclear. V lost 5 bases to trimming and J lost 4 bases, with 26 bases between them. The CDR3 is made up of 19 amino acids. Germline loops: CDR1 SEHNR, CDR2 FQNEAQ (reference sequence). CDR3 loop: CASSPHGVSYMLSNEKLFF. CDR3 bases: TGTGCCAGCAGCCCCCACGGGGTATCCTACATGTTGAGTAATGAAAAACTGTTTTTT.

The table lists this clonotype with a count of one. J is TRBJ2-6 and V is TRBV9; maybe TRBD2 (5 bases). Germline CDR1 is SGDLS and CDR2 is YYNGEE. This CDR3 is built from 15 residues. V dropped 4 bases and J dropped 2 bases, with 10 bases sitting between them. In DNA, the CDR3 is TGTGCCAGCAGCCCAGAGGGAACTGGGGCCAACGTCCTGACTTTC. Protein sequence: CASSPEGTGANVLTF.

This clonotype showed up just once. Possible read error: a much larger clone is one base away. The CDR3 sequence is CASSPRKYNEQLF. CDR3 nucleotide sequence: TGTGCCAGCAGCCCCCGCAAGTACAATGAGCAGCTCTTC. The chain combines TRBV3-1 with TRBJ2-1; D gene uncertain. Germline V gene data show CDR1 as LGHDT and CDR2 as YNNKEL (reference sequence). This CDR3 is built from 13 residues.

The chain uses TRBV3-1 and TRBJ2-1; 15 bases are shared with TRBD2. This CDR3 comprises 15 residues. CDR1 and CDR2 from the germline V gene are LGHDT and YNNKEL (reference sequence). The J segment lost 10 bases and the V segment lost 5 bases, leaving 6 bases of the junction unmatched. The CDR3 spells CASSFGLAGGPEQFF. The CDR3, as DNA: TGTGCCAGCAGCTTCGGACTAGCGGGAGGGCCGGAGCAGTTCTTC.

This clonotype was recorded at least ten times. The chain joins TRBV20-1 to TRBJ2-1; TRBD2 aligns across 12 bases. From germline, CDR1 is DFQATT and CDR2 SNEGSKA (reference sequence). This CDR3 spans 17 amino acids. Unmatched junction bases numbered 10, after V lost 0 bases and J lost 7 bases. CDR3 bases: TGCAGTGCTAGAGATCGGCGACTAGCGGGAGTTCGTAATGAGCAGTTCTTC. Translation: CSARDRRLAGVRNEQFF.

This clonotype has ten or more counts. The rearrangement uses TRBV15 and TRBJ2-5; D is undetermined. Germline V gives CDR1 LNHNV, CDR2 YYDKDF (reference sequence). Trimming removed 0 bases at V and 0 bases at J, with 5 bases between. This CDR3 has 14 residues. The CDR3 DNA is TGTGCCACCAGCAGAGAGAGAAACCAAGAGACCCAGTACTTC. This gives the protein CATSRERNQETQYF. The whole variable domain, remainder taken from reference TRBV15 and TRBJ2-5, is DAMVIQNPRYQVTQFGKPVTLSCSQTLNHNVMYWYQQKSSQAPKLLFHYYDKDFNNEADTPDNFQSRRPNTSFCFLDIRSPGLGDTAMYLCATSRERNQETQYFGPGTRLLVL.

In this sample, this clonotype turned up a few times. This chain connects TRBV9 to TRBJ1-1; the D gene is possibly TRBD1 (6 bases). The CDR3 sequence is 13 residues long. Germline V gene lookup returns CDR1 SGDLS and CDR2 YYNGEE. Trimming pared 5 bases from V and 1 base from J, leaving 9 bases between. This chain's CDR3 is CASSGQSNTEAFF. The CDR3 region has the DNA TGTGCCAGCAGTGGACAGTCGAACACTGAAGCTTTCTTT.

With regard to this clonotype: Possible read error: a much larger clone is one base away. The V call is TRBV7-3, the J call TRBJ2-1, with D uncertain. The CDR3 covers 15 residues. Germline loops: CDR1 SGHTA, CDR2 FQGTGA. CDR3 DNA sequence: TGTGCCAGCAGCCCCGGCCCTGCGCAACAGAATGAGCAGCTCTTC. Translated, it gives CASSPGPAQQNEQLF.

This clonotype has at least ten counts. The chain carries TRBV5-1 and TRBJ2-5; no definite D call. Trimming left V 2 bases short and J 7 bases short, with 12 bases between. The CDR3 sequence is 13 residues long. CDR1 SGHRS and CDR2 YFSETQ come from the germline V gene. Here the CDR3 reads CASSFDGPGTQYF. CDR3 bases: TGCGCCAGCAGCTTCGATGGGCCAGGGACCCAGTACTTC.

This clonotype has a count of ten or more. The chain is built from TRBV14 and TRBJ2-7; 10 nucleotides agree with TRBD2. Germline lookup yields CDR1 SGHDN and CDR2 FVKESK. After removal of 3 bases from V and 3 bases from J, the junction contained 8 bases not matched to a gene. The length of the CDR3 is 16 residues. CDR3 in amino acids: CASSHGTSGNLYEQYF. For the CDR3, the DNA is TGTGCCAGCAGCCATGGTACTAGCGGGAATCTCTACGAGCAGTACTTC.

This clonotype came up many times. V usage is TRBV11-2 and J usage is TRBJ2-1; possibly TRBD1 for D (6 bases). The CDR3 sequence is 16 residues long. Trimming left V 5 bases short and J 4 bases short, with 18 bases between. CDR1 SGHAT and CDR2 FQNNGV come from the germline V gene. CDR3 sequence (DNA): TGTGCCAGCAGCCAACAGGGAGCCTCTTTGTACAATGAGCAGTTCTTC. This gives the protein CASSQQGASLYNEQFF. Full variable domain (rest looked up from reference TRBV11-2 and TRBJ2-1): EAGVAQSPRYKIIEKRQSVAFWCNPISGHATLYWYQQILGQGPKLLIQFQNNGVVDDSQLPKDRFSAERLKGVDSTLKIQPAKLEDSAVYLCASSQQGASLYNEQFFGPGTRLTVL.

This clonotype occurred a few times. One base away lies a much larger clone, so this may be a sequencing read error. Because the CDR3 is missing its conserved closing phenylalanine or tryptophan, this is likely a read error. The chain employs TRBV7-2 and TRBJ1-2; TRBD1 is a possible D gene (6 bases). Germline V gene sequence: CDR1 SGHTA, CDR2 FQGNSA. Trimming removed 5 bases from V and 5 bases from J, with 15 bases in between. The CDR3 totals 14 residues. The CDR3 loop is CASSPRTDLYGYTL. The CDR3 DNA sequence: TGTGCCAGCAGCCCCCGGACAGACCTATATGGCTACACCCTC.

This clonotype was recorded many times. The V and J genes are TRBV7-3 and TRBJ2-7; the D gene is possibly TRBD1 (5 bases). The length of the CDR3 is 14 residues. Trimming took off 2 bases at V and 0 bases at J, with 8 bases between the two ends. CDR1 and CDR2 (germline): SGHTA, FQGTGA. The CDR3: CASSLDSSSYEQYF. In nucleotides, the CDR3 is TGTGCCAGCAGCTTAGACAGCAGCTCCTACGAGCAGTACTTC.

Remarks on this clonotype: A much larger clone sits a single nucleotide away, making a read error possible. The V call is TRBV11-2, the J call TRBJ1-5; D remains ambiguous. This CDR3 has 11 amino acids. Germline V gene sequence: CDR1 SGHAT, CDR2 FQNNGV. CDR3 nucleotide sequence: TGTGCCAGCAGCTCCAATCAGCCCCCGCATTTT. This translates into CASSSNQPPHF.

This chain connects TRBV27 to TRBJ2-1, with 12 positions matching TRBD2. The CDR3 is 16 residues long. Unmatched junction bases numbered 2, after V lost 2 bases and J lost 3 bases. Germline V gene data show CDR1 as MNHEY and CDR2 as SMNVEV (reference sequence). The CDR3 region is CASSLQTSGGYNEQFF. DNA for the CDR3: TGTGCCAGCAGTTTACAGACTAGCGGGGGCTACAATGAGCAGTTCTTC.

A word on this clonotype: One end of the junction fails to match germline, which may point to a read error. This sequence joins TRBV12-3 or TRBV12-4 and TRBJ2-6; TRBD2 might be the D (6 bases). This CDR3 comprises 15 residues. In DNA, the CDR3 is TGTGCCAGCAGTTACCACGGGACTGGGGCCAGCGTCCTGACTTTC. It translates to CASSYHGTGASVLTF.

In this sample, this clonotype turned up many times. This chain uses TRBV9 with TRBJ2-1; D perhaps matches TRBD2 (6 bases). V was trimmed by 2 bases and J by 2 bases, leaving 14 bases between them. CDR1 SGDLS and CDR2 YYNGEE come from the germline V gene. The CDR3 is made up of 16 amino acids. The DNA for the CDR3 is TGTGCCAGCAGCGTGGGAGGCGGGACCCCCTACAATGAGCAGTTCTTC. This translates into CASSVGGGTPYNEQFF.

At least ten counts were recorded for this clonotype. The genes are TRBV20-1 and TRBJ2-1; TRBD2 agrees at 9 bases. The ends lost 7 bases at V and 9 bases at J; junction bases unmatched: 16. Germline-derived CDR1 and CDR2 are DFQATT and SNEGSKA (reference sequence). The CDR3 sequence is 15 residues long. CDR3 bases: TGCAGTGTCGAGCGGGCTAGCGGGATGTTGGGTGAGCAGTTCTTC. Protein sequence: CSVERASGMLGEQFF.

In its sample, this clonotype was seen a few times. The V and J genes are TRBV18 and TRBJ2-3; D remains ambiguous. V dropped 4 bases and J dropped 6 bases, with 20 bases sitting between them. Germline V lookup: CDR1 KGHSH, CDR2 LQKENI. The CDR3 loop spans 16 amino acids. The CDR3 spells CASSHNPNLVGDTQYF. The CDR3 DNA follows: TGTGCCAGCTCACACAACCCGAATCTAGTGGGCGATACGCAGTATTTT.

This clonotype was detected many times. The rearrangement links TRBV6-6 to TRBJ2-1; 9 bases are a match to TRBD2. With 0 bases clipped from V and 6 bases from J, the junction kept 6 bases outside the gene matches. Germline assignment: CDR1 MNHNY and CDR2 SVGAGI (reference sequence). The CDR3 totals 16 residues. The CDR3 region has the DNA TGTGCCAGCAGTTACTCGCGGGAGGGCCTGTCCAATGAGCAGTTCTTC. As protein: CASSYSREGLSNEQFF.

The chain has TRBV15 and TRBJ2-5; 7 bases match TRBD1. The CDR3 has 16 residues. The V gene's germline CDR1 is LNHNV and CDR2 YYDKDF (reference sequence). V lost 3 bases and J lost 5; bases outside the gene matches: 12. CDR3 sequence reads: CATSSSGTDLYETQYF. CDR3 bases: TGTGCCACCAGCAGCTCCGGGACAGATCTTTACGAGACCCAGTACTTC.

The genes are TRBV2 and TRBJ2-5; D not resolved. Germline loops: CDR1 SNHLY, CDR2 FYNNEI. The germline V and J ends were trimmed by 8 bases and 2 bases, with 6 bases remaining between them. The CDR3 runs to 11 residues. CDR3 region: CASAVQETQYF. The CDR3 nucleotides read TGTGCCAGCGCTGTTCAAGAGACCCAGTACTTC.

Only a few counts were recorded for this clonotype. A single base separates this from a much larger clone, so it may be a read error. This rearrangement joins TRBV6-5 to TRBJ2-3; possibly TRBD1 for D (6 bases). CDR3 length: 16 amino acids. Trimming cost V 5 bases and J 2 bases, with 17 bases left between them. Germline CDR1 is MNHEY and CDR2 is SVGAGI. The CDR3 DNA is TGTGCCAGCAGTCCGAGTGACAGGCTACTCACAGATACGCAGTATTTT. Its protein is CASSPSDRLLTDTQYF.